This entry features one T cell receptor beta chain sequence. CDR1 and CDR2 from the germline V gene are SGHRS and YFSETQ. The CDR3 runs 16 residues. Trimming left V 0 bases short and J 0 bases short, with 9 bases between. The sample belongs to a study of blood T cell repertoires in COVID-19. Study details: Collection of acute and convalescent COVID-19 samples took place in the United States, Italy and Spain.

Original processing notes: Nucleated cell counts were estimated from reference gene primer amplification. Clones were read by immunoSEQ multiplex PCR, and TCRdb kept only the in-frame ones, dropping some. V and J calls and clone size come straight from that table; D and trimming were deduced from the DNA. The table includes 250,000 to 350,000 clones, more than 70% detected once. The clonotype originates from a woman between 50 and 59 years old who had recovered from COVID-19. The V call is TRBV5-1, the J call TRBJ1-4; D is undetermined. The sequencing input was peripheral blood. The CDR3 loop reads CASSLALGATNEKLFF. Written as DNA, the CDR3 is TGCGCCAGCAGCTTGGCCCTCGGAGCAACTAATGAAAAACTGTTTTTT.